Presented here are 28 T cell receptor beta chains from one specimen sequenced in a study of identical twins. Each CDR3 protein gets one entry after TCRdb re-called the 5' RACE reads with MiXCR. The data contain over 600,000 distinct CDR3 sequences, approximately 21% of them seen just once; the ten biggest clones take up approximately 4.5%. These sequences were also reported in another study, on T cells expressing NK-cell markers.

The material sequenced was PBMCs. The receptors derive from a woman aged 18-29 years in good health.

This clonotype was seen more than once but under ten times. The chain employs TRBV24-1 and TRBJ2-1, with D perhaps matching TRBD2 (6 bases). This CDR3 has 16 amino acids. The germline V gene encodes CDR1 KGHDR and CDR2 SFDVKD. With 4 bases removed from V and 6 bases from J, the gap between germline ends came to 18 bases. The CDR3 protein is CATSDPPTSNPNEQFF. The CDR3 DNA is TGTGCCACCAGTGACCCCCCGACTAGTAATCCCAATGAGCAGTTCTTC.

The chain has TRBV7-6 and TRBJ2-3; TRBD1 or TRBD2 may be the D gene (6 bases each). V lost 5 bases and J 2 bases, leaving 17 bases between the germline ends. Per the germline V gene, CDR1 is SGHVS and CDR2 is FNYEAQ. The CDR3 length is 16 residues. CDR3 sequence reads: CASSLRRDTDTDTQYF. For the CDR3, the DNA is TGTGCCAGCAGCCTAAGGCGGGACACCGACACAGATACGCAGTATTTT.

Concerning this clonotype itself: At one boundary the junction diverges from the germline segment, which might be a read error. V usage is TRBV4-2 and J usage is TRBJ2-3; D perhaps matches TRBD2 (5 bases). Germline V gene data show CDR1 as LGHNA and CDR2 as YNFKEQ. The CDR3 sequence is 16 residues long. CDR3 loop: CASSQELAARTDTQYF. Written as DNA, the CDR3 is TGCGCCAGCAGCCAAGAGCTAGCAGCTCGCACAGATACGCAGTATTTT.

This clonotype was found a few times. The chain carries TRBV27 and TRBJ1-1; D is ambiguous. Trimming removed 10 bases at V and 4 bases at J, with 25 bases between. Germline V gives CDR1 MNHEY, CDR2 SMNVEV (reference sequence). This CDR3 region has 16 residues. The CDR3 loop is CATKIHLREVGTEAFF. Written as DNA, the CDR3 is TGTGCCACCAAAATCCATTTACGGGAGGTGGGCACTGAAGCTTTCTTT.

As DNA, the CDR3 is TGCGCCAGCAGTGATGCAGGGGTTACGCAGTATTTT. Its protein is CASSDAGVTQYF. V gene TRBV10-2 combines with J gene TRBJ2-3; D is possibly TRBD1 (6 bases). The CDR3 extends over 12 amino acids. V lost 3 bases and J 8 bases, leaving 9 bases between the germline ends. In germline, CDR1 is WSHSY, CDR2 SAAADI.

The chain carries TRBV6-2 or TRBV6-3 and TRBJ2-1, with TRBD1 matching 9 bases. Per germline, CDR1 MNHEY and CDR2 SVGEGT. The CDR3 consists of 15 residues. The V gene end was trimmed by 3 bases and the J gene end by 7 bases; junction bases not matched to a gene: 7. The CDR3 here is CASSYTGGAPNEQFF. For the CDR3, the DNA is TGTGCCAGCAGTTATACAGGGGGCGCCCCGAATGAGCAGTTCTTC.

The CDR3 here is CSARGRGGPYEQYF. Written as DNA, the CDR3 is TGCAGTGCTCGCGGCCGAGGGGGACCCTACGAGCAGTACTTC. The chain has TRBV20-1 and TRBJ2-7, with D possibly being TRBD1 (6 bases). Germline V gene sequence: CDR1 DFQATT, CDR2 SNEGSKA (reference sequence). This CDR3 has 14 amino acids. Trimming pared 5 bases from V and 2 bases from J, leaving 16 bases between.

The table lists this clonotype with a few counts. The J gene is TRBJ2-1, the V gene TRBV20-1, with D perhaps matching TRBD1 (6 bases). Germline lookup yields CDR1 DFQATT and CDR2 SNEGSKA (reference sequence). V dropped 3 bases and J dropped 10 bases, with 13 bases sitting between them. There are 12 residues in the CDR3. The CDR3 loop is CSASYRVGEQFF. CDR3 nucleotides: TGCAGTGCTAGCTACAGGGTAGGCGAGCAGTTCTTC.

The chain is built from TRBV5-1 and TRBJ2-1, with 11 bases lining up with TRBD1. Germline loops: CDR1 SGHRS, CDR2 YFSETQ. The length of the CDR3 is 14 residues. V was pared by 4 bases and J by 7 bases, with 4 bases of the junction left unmatched. Written as DNA, the CDR3 is TGCGCCAGCAGCCAAGGGACAGGGGGGAATGAGCAGTTCTTC. Translated: CASSQGTGGNEQFF. Based on the CDR3 plus reference TRBV5-1 and TRBJ2-1, the full variable domain is KAGVTQTPRYLIKTRGQQVTLSCSPISGHRSVSWYQQTPGQGLQFLFEYFSETQRNKGNFPGRFSGRQFSNSRSEMNVSTLELGDSALYLCASSQGTGGNEQFFGPGTRLTVL.

This clonotype was picked up many times. This chain uses TRBV6-5 with TRBJ2-7, with TRBD1 matching over 9 bases. The germline CDR1 and CDR2 sequences are MNHEY and SVGAGI. There are 15 residues in the CDR3. J lost 4 bases, V lost 0 bases, and 4 bases had no gene match. CDR3 in amino acids: CASSYSTGGFYEQYF. The DNA of the CDR3 is TGTGCCAGCAGTTACTCGACAGGGGGTTTTTACGAGCAGTACTTC.

This clonotype has just a few counts. The chain is built from TRBV6-6 and TRBJ2-7, with D possibly matching TRBD2 (5 bases). Per the germline V gene, CDR1 is MNHNY and CDR2 is SVGAGI (reference sequence). The CDR3 covers 13 residues. V lost 6 bases and J 3 bases, leaving 12 bases between the germline ends. The CDR3 loop reads CASSRPEDYEQYF. The CDR3 nucleotides are TGTGCCAGCAGCCGCCCGGAGGACTACGAGCAGTACTTC.

This clonotype was counted a few times. The genes are TRBV29-1 and TRBJ2-5, with D possibly TRBD2 on 6 matching bases. V was pared by 7 bases and J by 6 bases, with 18 bases between. Germline V gene lookup returns CDR1 SQVTM and CDR2 ANQGSEA. The CDR3 runs to 13 residues. The CDR3: CSAYGTARKTQYF. CDR3 bases: TGCAGCGCCTATGGGACTGCGAGGAAGACCCAGTACTTC.

J is TRBJ1-1 and V is TRBV5-1; no firm D call. CDR3 length: 13 amino acids. V lost 7 bases and J lost 1, with 11 bases in between. From germline, CDR1 is SGHRS and CDR2 YFSETQ. The CDR3 DNA follows: TGCGCCAGCCGACCCTCCAGGAACACTGAAGCTTTCTTT. This codes for CASRPSRNTEAFF.

The chain carries TRBV5-1 and TRBJ2-2; D remains unclear. V lost 2 bases, J lost 3 bases, and 5 bases lay in between. Germline values: CDR1 SGHRS, CDR2 YFSETQ. The CDR3 sequence is 13 residues long. CDR3 sequence (DNA): TGCGCCAGCAGCTTAAAGGACACCGGGGAGCTGTTTTTT. It encodes CASSLKDTGELFF.

There are a few counts of this clonotype. This rearrangement joins TRBV4-1 to TRBJ2-7; D perhaps matches TRBD1 (5 bases). Trimming took off 0 bases at V and 4 bases at J, with 10 bases between the two ends. From germline, CDR1 is MGHRA and CDR2 YSYEKL. The CDR3 length is 14 residues. This chain's CDR3 is CASSQDHRTYEQYF. CDR3 in DNA: TGCGCCAGCAGCCAAGATCACAGGACGTACGAGCAGTACTTC.

The chain combines TRBV7-6 with TRBJ2-5, with TRBD2 as a possible D gene (6 bases). The length of the CDR3 is 16 residues. CDR1 and CDR2 (germline): SGHVS, FNYEAQ. V lost 4 bases and J lost 5, with 20 bases in between. The CDR3 region is CASSSGGPRRSETQYF. CDR3 in DNA: TGTGCCAGCAGCTCCGGGGGACCCCGAAGGTCTGAGACCCAGTACTTC.

V and J are TRBV20-1 and TRBJ1-1; possibly TRBD1 for D (5 bases). Germline V gene data show CDR1 as DFQATT and CDR2 as SNEGSKA (reference sequence). The CDR3 totals 12 residues. V lost 5 bases and J lost 7, with 14 bases in between. The CDR3 nucleotides read TGCAGTGCTCAGCGACAGCCGGGTGAAGCTTTCTTT. Amino acid sequence: CSAQRQPGEAFF.

This chain uses TRBV20-1 with TRBJ2-5; D is uncertain. This CDR3 is 13 amino acids long. Germline-derived CDR1 and CDR2 are DFQATT and SNEGSKA (reference sequence). Trimming removed 6 bases at V and 2 bases at J, with 13 bases between. The CDR3 loop is CSADFDLQETQYF. The CDR3 nucleotides read TGCAGTGCCGACTTCGACCTACAAGAGACCCAGTACTTC.

V and J are TRBV20-1 and TRBJ2-3; tentatively, D is TRBD2 (6 bases). V gave up 4 bases and J gave up 0 bases, with 11 bases separating them. Germline values: CDR1 DFQATT, CDR2 SNEGSKA (reference sequence). The CDR3 spans 14 residues. The DNA of the CDR3 is TGCAGTGCTATAGCGGAACCTAGCACAGATACGCAGTATTTT. Its protein product is CSAIAEPSTDTQYF.

Of note for this clonotype: It may be a read error: a sequence one base away is much more abundant. V and J are TRBV6-1 and TRBJ2-1; tentatively, D is TRBD2 (5 bases). The V gene's germline CDR1 is MNHNS and CDR2 SASEGT. This CDR3 is built from 15 residues. CDR3 nucleotide sequence: TGTGCCAGCAGTCCCGTTTTTACTACGGGGAATGAGCGGTTCTTC. Translating gives CASSPVFTTGNERFF.

This clonotype was seen repeatedly, ten times or more. The CDR3, as DNA: TGTGCCAGCAGCTTGTCCGGCAGGGACTACGAGCAGTACTTC. Translating it yields CASSLSGRDYEQYF. The rearrangement links TRBV7-2 to TRBJ2-7; D possibly corresponds to TRBD1 (5 bases). CDR3 length: 14 residues. From germline, CDR1 is SGHTA and CDR2 FQGNSA. Trimming took 3 bases from V and 3 from J, leaving 12 bases between them.

This clonotype has just a few counts. The genes are TRBV12-3 or TRBV12-4 and TRBJ2-4; 13 nucleotides agree with TRBD2. The ends lost 6 bases at V and 7 bases at J; junction bases unmatched: 6. This CDR3 is built from 15 residues. The CDR3: CASSPGTSGVNIQYF. The CDR3 DNA follows: TGTGCCAGCAGCCCCGGGACTAGCGGGGTGAACATTCAGTACTTC.

The CDR3, as DNA: TGTGCCAGCAGTACGAGACCTACCGGGACCATCTATGGCTACACCTTC. This codes for CASSTRPTGTIYGYTF. The chain joins TRBV6-1 to TRBJ1-2; a weak D match, TRBD1 (5 bases). Trimming shortened V by 5 bases and J by 4 bases, and 20 bases separated the two germline ends. CDR3 length: 16 residues. Germline assignment: CDR1 MNHNS and CDR2 SASEGT.

The table lists this clonotype with a few counts. This rearrangement joins TRBV7-3 to TRBJ2-1; D is undetermined. CDR1 is SGHTA, CDR2 FQGTGA, per germline. Trimming stripped 6 bases from V and 1 base from J, with 13 bases between. The CDR3 has 15 amino acids. CDR3 residues: CASRRGDGSYNEQFF. The CDR3 coding sequence is TGTGCCAGCAGGCGTGGGGATGGATCCTACAATGAGCAGTTCTTC.

This clonotype turned up a few times. This rearrangement joins TRBV29-1 to TRBJ1-2, with a weak D call TRBD1 (5 bases). The CDR3 spans 13 residues. With 0 bases removed from V and 8 bases from J, the gap between germline ends came to 13 bases. Germline V CDR1 and CDR2: SQVTM, ANQGSEA. This CDR3 reads CSVEDRQGRGYTF. CDR3 DNA sequence: TGCAGCGTTGAAGATAGGCAGGGTCGGGGCTACACCTTC.

This clonotype was seen only a few times. The chain joins TRBV12-3 or TRBV12-4 to TRBJ1-2, with 7 bases fitting TRBD1. The CDR3 totals 13 residues. Trimming took 0 bases from V and 7 from J; bases not matched to a gene: 2. The chain's CDR3 is CASSLAGGAGYTF. CDR3 bases: TGTGCCAGCAGTTTAGCAGGGGGCGCTGGCTACACCTTC.

This chain uses TRBV20-1 with TRBJ2-4; 7 positions agree with TRBD1. The CDR3 has 13 amino acids. Germline trimming cut 6 bases from V and 6 bases from J; bases unmatched to any gene: 8. Germline CDR1 reads DFQATT; CDR2 reads SNEGSKA (reference sequence). CDR3 DNA: TGCAGTGCAGACTTCAGGGGGACAAACATTCAGTACTTC. Protein product: CSADFRGTNIQYF.

This clonotype was recorded a few times. This chain uses TRBV7-9 with TRBJ1-1, with a tentative D call TRBD1 (6 bases). The V end was cut by 1 base, the J end by 6 bases, with 9 bases between. This CDR3 contains 13 residues. From germline, CDR1 is SEHNR and CDR2 FQNEAQ (reference sequence). The CDR3 DNA follows: TGTGCCAGCAGCTTAGGGACAGTCGCTGAAGCTTTCTTT. Translation: CASSLGTVAEAFF.